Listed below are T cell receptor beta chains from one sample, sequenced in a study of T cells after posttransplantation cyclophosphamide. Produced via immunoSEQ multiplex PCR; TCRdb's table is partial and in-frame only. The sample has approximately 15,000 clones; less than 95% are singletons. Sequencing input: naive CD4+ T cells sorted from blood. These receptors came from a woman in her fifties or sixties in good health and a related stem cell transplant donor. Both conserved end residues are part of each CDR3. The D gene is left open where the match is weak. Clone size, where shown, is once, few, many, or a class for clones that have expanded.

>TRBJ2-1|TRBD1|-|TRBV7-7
TGTGCCAGCAGCCGGGGACAGTCCTACAATGAGCAGTTCTTC
CASSRGQSYNEQFF
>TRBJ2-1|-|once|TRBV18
TGTGCCAGCTCACCACGCGGCGGGCCTTCCTACAATGAGCAGTTCTTC
CASSPRGGPSYNEQFF
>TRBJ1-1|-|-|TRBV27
TGTGCCAGCAGCCCCGTCGGGCAGGGGCTCATGAACACTGAAGCTTTCTTT
CASSPVGQGLMNTEAFF
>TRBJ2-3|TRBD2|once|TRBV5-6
TGTGCCAGCAGCTTTGCCCTAGCGGGACTGGGAGCAGATACGCAGTATTTT
CASSFALAGLGADTQYF
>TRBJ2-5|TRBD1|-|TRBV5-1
TGCGCCAGCAGCCCGCGACAGGGAGACGGGCAGACCCGGTACTTC
CASSPRQGDGQTRYF
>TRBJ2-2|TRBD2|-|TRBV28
TGTGCCAGCAGTTTATCGTTTACGGTACTAGCGGTCCCCAGGGCCACCGGGGAGCTGTTTTTT
CASSLSFTVLAVPRATGELFF
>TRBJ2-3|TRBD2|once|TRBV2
TGTGCCAGCAGTGAGTGGCTAGCGGGAGGGCCTGGGGCAGATACGCAGTATTTT
CASSEWLAGGPGADTQYF
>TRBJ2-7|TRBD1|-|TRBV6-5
TGTGCCAGCAGTTACTCCGCTCGGACAGGGACGTACGAGCAGTACTTC
CASSYSARTGTYEQYF
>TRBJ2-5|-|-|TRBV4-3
TGCGCCAGCAGCCAAGAGAGCCAGCGCCAAGAGACCCAGTACTTC
CASSQESQRQETQYF
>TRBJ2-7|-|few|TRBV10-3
TGTGCCATCAGTCCCGTTACCCTCAGCTCCTACGAGCAGTACTTC
CAISPVTLSSYEQYF
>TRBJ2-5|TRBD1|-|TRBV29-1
TGCAGCGTTGACGGATCGGGACAGGGAGGGGAGACCCAGTACTTC
CSVDGSGQGGETQYF
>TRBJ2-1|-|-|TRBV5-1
TGCGCCAGCAGCGTACAGGGAATCGCCAATGAGCAGTTCTTC
CASSVQGIANEQFF
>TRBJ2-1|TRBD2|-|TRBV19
TGTGCCAGTACCATCACCGAACTAGCGGAGGGGAATGAGCAGTTCTTC
CASTITELAEGNEQFF
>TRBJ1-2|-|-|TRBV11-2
TGTGCCAGCAGCTTAGGACCTACACGGGTGAATGGCTACACCTTC
CASSLGPTRVNGYTF
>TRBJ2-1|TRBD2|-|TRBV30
TGTGCCTGGAGGGTAGCGGGAGGGCCGGGTGAGCAGTTCTTC
CAWRVAGGPGEQFF
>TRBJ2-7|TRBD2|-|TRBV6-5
TGTGCCAGCAGTTACTGGGTAGCGGGCTACGAGCAGTACTTC
CASSYWVAGYEQYF
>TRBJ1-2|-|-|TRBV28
TGTGCCAGCAGTTTAAAAGCCCCCTCAAATGGCTACACCTTC
CASSLKAPSNGYTF
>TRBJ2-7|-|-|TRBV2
TGTGCCGGGCTAGCGAGGGGCTCCTACGAGCAGTACTTC
CAGLARGSYEQYF
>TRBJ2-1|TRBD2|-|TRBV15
TGTGCCACCAGCAGAGATCGGGCTAGCGGGAGCAATGAGCAGTTCTTC
CATSRDRASGSNEQFF
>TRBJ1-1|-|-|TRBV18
TGTGCCAGCTCATTGGGACTCATGAACACTGAAGCTTTCTTT
CASSLGLMNTEAFF
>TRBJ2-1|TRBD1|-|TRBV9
TGTGCCAGCAGCGCCGGGACAGAGATTGAGCAGTTCTTC
CASSAGTEIEQFF
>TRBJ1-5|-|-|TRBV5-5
TGTGCCAGCACCCCCGATGGGGCAGGGGATCAGCCCCAGCATTTT
CASTPDGAGDQPQHF
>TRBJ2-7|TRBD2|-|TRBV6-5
TGTGCCAGCACCTCACCGGGGGGGTTCTACGAGCAGTACTTC
CASTSPGGFYEQYF
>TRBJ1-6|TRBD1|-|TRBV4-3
TGCGCCAGCAGCCAAGAGAAACAGGGGGGATCACCCCTCCACTTT
CASSQEKQGGSPLHF
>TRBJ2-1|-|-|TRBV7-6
TGTGCCAGCAGCCCCAACAGCGGAACCCAATCGGGCTCCTACAATGAGCAGTTCTTC
CASSPNSGTQSGSYNEQFF
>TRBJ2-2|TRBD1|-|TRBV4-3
TGCGCCAGCAGCCCGGACAGGGGGGCCGGGGAGCTGTTTTTT
CASSPDRGAGELFF
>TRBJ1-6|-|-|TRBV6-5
TGTGCCGGCGGTCGAAACCCTAATTCACCCCTCCACTTT
CAGGRNPNSPLHF
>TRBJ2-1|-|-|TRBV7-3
TGTGCCAGCAGCCCATCGTCGGACGGGGTAGAGCAGTTCTTC
CASSPSSDGVEQFF
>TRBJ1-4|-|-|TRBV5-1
TGCGCCAGCAGTCACGGGGTGGCAACTAATGAAAAACTGTTTTTT
CASSHGVATNEKLFF
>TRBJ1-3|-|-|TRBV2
TGTGCCAGCAGTGATACCGATAACTATCCTGGAAACACCATATATTTT
CASSDTDNYPGNTIYF
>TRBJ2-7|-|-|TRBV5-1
TGCGCCAGCAGCATTGAAAGGAGCGCCAACGACGAGCAGTACTTC
CASSIERSANDEQYF
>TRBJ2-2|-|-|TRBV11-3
TGTGCCAGCAGCTTAGGACAGGTGTACGGCGGGGAGCTGTTTTTT
CASSLGQVYGGELFF
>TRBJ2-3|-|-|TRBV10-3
TGTGCCATCAGTGGGGGGGGCAGCACAGATACGCAGTATTTT
CAISGGGSTDTQYF
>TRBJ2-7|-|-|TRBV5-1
TGCGCCAGCAGCTTTACCGGGGACACCTACGAGCAGTACTTC
CASSFTGDTYEQYF
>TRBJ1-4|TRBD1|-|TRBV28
TGTGCCAGCAGTGCCCTAAGTGCAGGGGGTTATGAAAAACTGTTTTTT
CASSALSAGGYEKLFF
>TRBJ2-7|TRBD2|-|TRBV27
TGTGCCAGCAGTGGAACTAGCGGCGGTTACGAGCAGTACTTC
CASSGTSGGYEQYF
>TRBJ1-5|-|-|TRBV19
TGTGCCAGTACCCTGGGGGCCCGGGGTCCCAATCAGCCCCAGCATTTT
CASTLGARGPNQPQHF
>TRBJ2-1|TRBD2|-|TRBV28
TGTGCCAGCAGTCGGCTAGCGGGGAGGGCGGTCTACAATGAGCAGTTCTTC
CASSRLAGRAVYNEQFF
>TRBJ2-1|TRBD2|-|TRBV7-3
TGTGCCAGCAGCTTAAGGCCTAGCGGGAGTGGAAATGAGCAGTTCTTC
CASSLRPSGSGNEQFF
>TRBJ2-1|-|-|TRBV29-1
TGCAGTCAAGGGAGGATGGGGTCCTACAATGAGCAGTTCTTC
CSQGRMGSYNEQFF
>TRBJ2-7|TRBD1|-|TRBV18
TGTGCCAGCTCAGTATATTCCCAGGGGGAAGGGTACGAGCAGTACTTC
CASSVYSQGEGYEQYF
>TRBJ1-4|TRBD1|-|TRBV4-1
TGCGCCAGCAGCCAGTGGACAGGGCCGCAACTGTTTTTT
CASSQWTGPQLFF
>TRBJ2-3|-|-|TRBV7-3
TGTGCCAGCAGCCAGGGGCTAAGCACAGATACGCAGTATTTT
CASSQGLSTDTQYF
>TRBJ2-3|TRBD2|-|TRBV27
TGTGCCAGCAGGGTAGCGGGAGCGGTAGATACGCAGTATTTT
CASRVAGAVDTQYF
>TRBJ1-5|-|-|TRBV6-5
TGTGCCAGCAGTTCAATGCGGGGGCTACGGCAGCCCCAGCATTTT
CASSSMRGLRQPQHF
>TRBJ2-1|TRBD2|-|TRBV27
TGTGCCAGCAGCCCCCGTTCCATAGCGGGAGGCGGGAATGAGCAGTTCTTC
CASSPRSIAGGGNEQFF
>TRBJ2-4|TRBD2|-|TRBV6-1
TGTGCCAGCAGTGATCCGACTAGCGGGAGGATTCTAGCCAAAAACATTCAGTACTTC
CASSDPTSGRILAKNIQYF
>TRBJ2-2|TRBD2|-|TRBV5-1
TGCGCCAGCCTACTAGCGGGAGGGCCTACAGGCACCGGGGAGCTGTTTTTT
CASLLAGGPTGTGELFF
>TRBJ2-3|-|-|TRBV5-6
TGTGCCAGCAGCGACCAGACGCAGGGGCCAACAGATACGCAGTATTTT
CASSDQTQGPTDTQYF
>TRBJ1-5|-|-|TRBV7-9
TGTGCCAGCAGCCCCGGAGGGCAGCCCAATCAGCCCCAGCATTTT
CASSPGGQPNQPQHF
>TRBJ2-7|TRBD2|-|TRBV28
TGTGCCAGCAGTCAAGCGGGACTTTCTCCATACGAGCAGTACTTC
CASSQAGLSPYEQYF